This TCR beta chain appears in the sequencing data of a study of shared clonotypes between healthy human individuals. Points from the study as a whole: At large depth, rarefaction still showed sorted-subset sequencing to be incomplete.

Sequenced by immunoSEQ multiplex PCR; TCRdb stores in-frame clones only, minus some. The profile covers some 660,000 clones, with about three quarters appearing a single time and around 2% taken by the ten largest. This CDR3 is built from 14 residues. Trimming removed 4 bases from V and 3 bases from J; junction bases left unmatched: 3. Looked up from germline, CDR1 is SGHVS and CDR2 is FQNEAQ. Worth noting for this clone: Its target is unknown. This may be a read error, as it is one base from a much larger clone. Other DNA sequences in the sample encode the same CDR3.

Material: memory CD4+ T cells sorted from blood. Indicated subset: CD45RA-negative fraction. The receptor was isolated from a woman in her twenties or thirties in good health. The V gene is TRBV7-8, the J gene TRBJ2-7, with 10 bases matching TRBD1. CDR3 nucleotide sequence: TGTGCCAGCAGCTCCCGGACAGGGGGCTACGAGCAGTACTTC. Protein: CASSSRTGGYEQYF.